This TCR beta chain was documented in a study of blood T cell repertoires in COVID-19. Study at large: From the United States, Italy and Spain came samples of acute and convalescent COVID-19. T cells, B-cell-depleted T cells, or PBMCs provided the cDNA or gDNA that served as material.

This CDR3 region has 14 residues. Trimming took 5 bases from V and 6 from J; bases not matched to a gene: 8. Looked up from germline, CDR1 is LNHDA and CDR2 is SQIVND (reference sequence). Authors' analysis steps: Estimation of nucleated cell counts relied on the amplification of reference gene primers. Some clones are missing from TCRdb's copy, which holds only in-frame ones; the method was immunoSEQ multiplex PCR. Clone size and V and J calls were adopted from that table, with D and trimming inferred from the DNA. The data contain approximately 130,000 clones, 70% to 90% of them singletons. The sequenced sample was peripheral blood. The chain is built from TRBV19 and TRBJ2-3, with 7 bases aligning to TRBD2. The receptor was isolated from a human donor in a cohort sampled during active COVID-19. CDR3 loop: CASSLRTSSDTQYF. DNA of the CDR3: TGTGCCAGTAGTCTTAGGACTAGTTCGGATACGCAGTATTTT.